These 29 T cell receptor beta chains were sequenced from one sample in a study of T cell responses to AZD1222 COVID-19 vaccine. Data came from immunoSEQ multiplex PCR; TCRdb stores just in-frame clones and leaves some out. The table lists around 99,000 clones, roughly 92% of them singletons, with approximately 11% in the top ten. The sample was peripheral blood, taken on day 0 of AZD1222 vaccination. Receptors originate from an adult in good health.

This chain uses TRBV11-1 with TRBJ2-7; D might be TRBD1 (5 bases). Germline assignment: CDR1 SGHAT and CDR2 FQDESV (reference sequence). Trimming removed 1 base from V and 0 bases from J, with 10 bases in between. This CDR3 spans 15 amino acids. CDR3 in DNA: TGTGCCAGCAGCTTAGGATTGGGGCGCTCCTACGAGCAGTACTTC. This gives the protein CASSLGLGRSYEQYF.

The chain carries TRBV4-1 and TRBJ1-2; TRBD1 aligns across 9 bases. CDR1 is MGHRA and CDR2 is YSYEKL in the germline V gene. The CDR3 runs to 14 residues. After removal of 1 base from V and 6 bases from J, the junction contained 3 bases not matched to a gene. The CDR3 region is CASSQVGQGNGYTF. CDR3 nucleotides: TGCGCCAGCAGCCAAGTTGGACAGGGGAATGGCTACACCTTC.

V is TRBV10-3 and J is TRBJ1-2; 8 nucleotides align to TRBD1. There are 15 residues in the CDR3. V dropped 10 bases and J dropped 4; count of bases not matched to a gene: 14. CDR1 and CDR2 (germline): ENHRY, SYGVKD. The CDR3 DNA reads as TGTGCCACAGGGATGACAGGGGAAAGGGGCTATGGCTACACCTTC. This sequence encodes CATGMTGERGYGYTF.

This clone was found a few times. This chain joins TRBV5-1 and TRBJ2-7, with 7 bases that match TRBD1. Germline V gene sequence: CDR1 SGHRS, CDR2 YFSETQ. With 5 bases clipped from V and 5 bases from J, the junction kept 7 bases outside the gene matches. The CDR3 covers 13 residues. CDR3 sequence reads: CASSLQGFDEQYF. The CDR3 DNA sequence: TGCGCCAGCAGTCTACAGGGGTTCGACGAGCAGTACTTC.

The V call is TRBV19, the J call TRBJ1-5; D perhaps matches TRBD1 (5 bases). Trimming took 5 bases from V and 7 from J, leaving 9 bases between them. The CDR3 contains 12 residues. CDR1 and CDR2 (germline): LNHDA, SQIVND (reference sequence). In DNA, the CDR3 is TGTGCCAGTAGTGTAAGGGGCCAGCCCCAGCATTTT. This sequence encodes CASSVRGQPQHF. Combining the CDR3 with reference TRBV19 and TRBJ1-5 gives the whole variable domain DGGITQSPKYLFRKEGQNVTLSCEQNLNHDAMYWYRQDPGQGLRLIYYSQIVNDFQKGDIAEGYSVSREKKESFPLTVTSAQKNPTAFYLCASSVRGQPQHFGDGTRLSIL.

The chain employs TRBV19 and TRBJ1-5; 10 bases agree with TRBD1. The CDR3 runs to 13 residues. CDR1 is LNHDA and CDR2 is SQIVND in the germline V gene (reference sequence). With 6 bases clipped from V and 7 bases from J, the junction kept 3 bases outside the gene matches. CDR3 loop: CASRGTGAQPQHF. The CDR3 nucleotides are TGTGCCAGTAGAGGGACAGGGGCACAGCCCCAGCATTTT.

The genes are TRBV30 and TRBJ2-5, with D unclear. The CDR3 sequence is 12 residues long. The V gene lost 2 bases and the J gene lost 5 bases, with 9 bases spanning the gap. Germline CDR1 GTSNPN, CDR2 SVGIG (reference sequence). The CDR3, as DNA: TGTGCCTGGAGTTTAAGTTGGGAGACCCAGTACTTC. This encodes CAWSLSWETQYF.

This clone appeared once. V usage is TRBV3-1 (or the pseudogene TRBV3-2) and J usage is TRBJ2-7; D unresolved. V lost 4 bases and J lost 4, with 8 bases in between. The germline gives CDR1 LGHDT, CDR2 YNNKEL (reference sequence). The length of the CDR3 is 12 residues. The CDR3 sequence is CASSLVSYEQYF. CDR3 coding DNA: TGTGCCAGCAGCCTGGTGAGTTACGAGCAGTACTTC.

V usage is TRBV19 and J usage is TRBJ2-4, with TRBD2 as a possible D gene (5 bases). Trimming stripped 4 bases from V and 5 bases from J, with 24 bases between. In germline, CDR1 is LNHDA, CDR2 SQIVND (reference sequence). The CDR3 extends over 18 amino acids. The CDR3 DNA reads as TGTGCCAGTAGTAGAGAAGTTTCCATTCCGTCTAGCCAAAACATTCAGTACTTC. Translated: CASSREVSIPSSQNIQYF.

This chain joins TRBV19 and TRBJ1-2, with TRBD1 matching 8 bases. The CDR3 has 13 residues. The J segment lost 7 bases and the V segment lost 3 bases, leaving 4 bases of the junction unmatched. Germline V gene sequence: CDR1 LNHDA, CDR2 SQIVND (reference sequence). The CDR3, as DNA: TGTGCCAGTAGTATCCAGGGGGCAGGTGGCTACACCTTC. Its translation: CASSIQGAGGYTF.

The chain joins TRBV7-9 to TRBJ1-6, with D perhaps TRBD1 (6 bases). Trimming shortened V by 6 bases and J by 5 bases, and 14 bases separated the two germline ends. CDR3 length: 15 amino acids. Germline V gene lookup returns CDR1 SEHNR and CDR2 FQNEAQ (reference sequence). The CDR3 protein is CASRLSTGNNSPLHF. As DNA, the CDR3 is TGTGCCAGCAGGCTAAGTACAGGGAATAATTCACCCCTCCACTTT.

The DNA for the CDR3 is TGCGCCAGCAGCCAAGATTTAGGGGCAAATGAGCAGTTCTTC. Translated: CASSQDLGANEQFF. The genes are TRBV4-1 and TRBJ2-1; D is possibly TRBD1 (5 bases). This CDR3 has 14 amino acids. With 0 bases removed from V and 7 bases from J, the gap between germline ends came to 10 bases. CDR1 MGHRA and CDR2 YSYEKL come from the germline V gene.

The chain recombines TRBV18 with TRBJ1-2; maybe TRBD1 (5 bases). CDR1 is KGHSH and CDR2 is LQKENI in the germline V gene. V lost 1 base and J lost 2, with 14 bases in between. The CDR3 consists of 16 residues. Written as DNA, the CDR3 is TGTGCCAGCTCACCACTCAGGGCAACGGGCAACTATGGCTACACCTTC. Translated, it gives CASSPLRATGNYGYTF.

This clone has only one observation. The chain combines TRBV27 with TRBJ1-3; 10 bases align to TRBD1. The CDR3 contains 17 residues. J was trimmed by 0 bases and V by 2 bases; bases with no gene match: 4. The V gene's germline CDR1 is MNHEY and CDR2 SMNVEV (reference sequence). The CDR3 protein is CASSLGTGAGSGNTIYF. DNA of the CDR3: TGTGCCAGCAGTTTAGGGACAGGGGCTGGCTCTGGAAACACCATATATTTT.

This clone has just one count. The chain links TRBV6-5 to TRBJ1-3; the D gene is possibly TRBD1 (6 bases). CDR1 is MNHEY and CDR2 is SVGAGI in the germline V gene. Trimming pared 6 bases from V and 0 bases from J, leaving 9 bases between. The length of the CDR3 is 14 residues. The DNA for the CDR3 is TGTGCCAGCAGCGGACAGAGCTCTGGAAACACCATATATTTT. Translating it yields CASSGQSSGNTIYF.

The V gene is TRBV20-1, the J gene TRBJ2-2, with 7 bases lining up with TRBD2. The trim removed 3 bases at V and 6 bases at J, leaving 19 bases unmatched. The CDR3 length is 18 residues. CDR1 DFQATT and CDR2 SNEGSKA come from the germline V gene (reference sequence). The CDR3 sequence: CSASRDVRGGSSAGELFF. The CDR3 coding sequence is TGCAGTGCTAGTCGAGATGTCAGAGGCGGGAGCTCTGCCGGGGAGCTGTTTTTT.

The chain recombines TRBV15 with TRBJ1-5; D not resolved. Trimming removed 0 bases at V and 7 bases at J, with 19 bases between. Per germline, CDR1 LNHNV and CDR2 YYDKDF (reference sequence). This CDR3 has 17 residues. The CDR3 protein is CATSRDFGGLRYQPQHF. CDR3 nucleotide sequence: TGTGCCACCAGCAGAGATTTCGGAGGGCTTAGGTACCAGCCCCAGCATTTT.

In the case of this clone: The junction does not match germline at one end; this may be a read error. CDR3 sequence: CASSLAGGGNIQYF. Written as DNA, the CDR3 is TGTGCCAGCAGTTTAGCGGGAGGAGGAAACATTCAGTACTTC. The chain recombines TRBV7-9 with TRBJ2-4, with 10 nucleotides matching TRBD2. Germline CDR1 reads SEHNR; CDR2 reads FQNEAQ (reference sequence). The CDR3 is made up of 14 amino acids.

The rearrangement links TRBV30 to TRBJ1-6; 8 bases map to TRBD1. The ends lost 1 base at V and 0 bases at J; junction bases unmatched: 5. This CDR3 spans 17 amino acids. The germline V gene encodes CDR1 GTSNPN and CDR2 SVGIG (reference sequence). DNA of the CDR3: TGTGCCTGGAGTGGGGGACAGGCGAGCTCCTATAATTCACCCCTCCACTTT. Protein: CAWSGGQASSYNSPLHF.

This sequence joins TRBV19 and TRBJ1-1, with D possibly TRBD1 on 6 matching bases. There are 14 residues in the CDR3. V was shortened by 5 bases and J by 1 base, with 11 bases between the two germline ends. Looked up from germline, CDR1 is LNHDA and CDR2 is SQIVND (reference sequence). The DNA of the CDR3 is TGTGCCAGTAGTCTGACAGGTGCGAACACTGAAGCTTTCTTT. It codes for CASSLTGANTEAFF.

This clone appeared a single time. The CDR3, as DNA: TGCGCCAGCAGCTTAGGACAGGGGGCAAACTATGGCTACACCTTC. It specifies CASSLGQGANYGYTF. The V and J genes are TRBV5-1 and TRBJ1-2; 11 positions match TRBD1. V gave up 2 bases and J gave up 2 bases; unmatched junction bases: 2. Looked up from germline, CDR1 is SGHRS and CDR2 is YFSETQ. There are 15 residues in the CDR3.

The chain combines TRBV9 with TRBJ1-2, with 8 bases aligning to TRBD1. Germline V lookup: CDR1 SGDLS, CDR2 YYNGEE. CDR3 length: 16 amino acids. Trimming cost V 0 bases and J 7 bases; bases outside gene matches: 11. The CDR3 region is CASSVAPDRGWGGYTF. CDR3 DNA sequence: TGTGCCAGCAGCGTAGCCCCAGACAGGGGATGGGGTGGCTACACCTTC.

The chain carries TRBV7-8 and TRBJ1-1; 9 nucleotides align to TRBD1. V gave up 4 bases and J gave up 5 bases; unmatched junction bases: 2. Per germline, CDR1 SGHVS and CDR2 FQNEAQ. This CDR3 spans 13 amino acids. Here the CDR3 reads CASSSDRGTEAFF. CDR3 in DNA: TGTGCCAGCAGCTCAGACAGGGGGACTGAAGCTTTCTTT. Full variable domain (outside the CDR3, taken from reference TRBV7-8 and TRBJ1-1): GAGVSQSPRYKVAKRGQDVALRCDPISGHVSLFWYQQALGQGPEFLTYFQNEAQLDKSGLPSDRFFAERPEGSVSTLKIQRTQQEDSAVYLCASSSDRGTEAFFGQGTRLTVV.

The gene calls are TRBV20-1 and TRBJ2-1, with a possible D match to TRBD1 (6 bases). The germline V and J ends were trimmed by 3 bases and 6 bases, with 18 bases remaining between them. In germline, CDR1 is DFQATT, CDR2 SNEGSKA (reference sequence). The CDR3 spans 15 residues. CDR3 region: CSASRGYRESNEQFF. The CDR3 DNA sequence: TGCAGTGCTAGTCGGGGATACAGGGAGAGCAATGAGCAGTTCTTC.

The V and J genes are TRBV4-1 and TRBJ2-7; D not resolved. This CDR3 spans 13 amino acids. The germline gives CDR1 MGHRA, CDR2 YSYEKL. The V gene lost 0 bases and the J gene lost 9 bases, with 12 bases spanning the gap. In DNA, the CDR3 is TGCGCCAGCAGCCAAGATGGGGTATCTGGGCAGTACTTC. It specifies CASSQDGVSGQYF.

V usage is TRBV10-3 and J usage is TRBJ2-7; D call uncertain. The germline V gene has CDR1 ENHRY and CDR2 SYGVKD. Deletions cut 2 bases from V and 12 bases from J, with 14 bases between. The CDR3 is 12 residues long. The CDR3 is CAISEEVSPSYF. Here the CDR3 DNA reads TGTGCCATCAGTGAGGAGGTGTCCCCGTCGTACTTC.

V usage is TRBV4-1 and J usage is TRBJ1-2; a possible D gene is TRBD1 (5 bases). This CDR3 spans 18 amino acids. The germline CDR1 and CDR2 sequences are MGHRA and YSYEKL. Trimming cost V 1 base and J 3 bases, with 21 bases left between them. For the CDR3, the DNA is TGCGCCAGCAGCCAAGTTGGGGGGTCGGTCCCCTCGCACTATGGCTACACCTTC. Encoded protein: CASSQVGGSVPSHYGYTF.

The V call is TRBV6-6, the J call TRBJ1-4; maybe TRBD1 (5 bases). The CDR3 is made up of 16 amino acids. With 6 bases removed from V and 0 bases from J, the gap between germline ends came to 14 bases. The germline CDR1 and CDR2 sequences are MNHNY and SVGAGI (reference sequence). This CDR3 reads CASSPWGRATNEKLFF. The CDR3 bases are TGTGCCAGCAGCCCCTGGGGGAGGGCAACTAATGAAAAACTGTTTTTT.

In DNA form, the CDR3 reads TGTGCCAGCAGCCCCAAGACTAGCGGCTACGAGCAGTACTTC. It codes for CASSPKTSGYEQYF. V gene TRBV11-3 combines with J gene TRBJ2-7; 9 bases map to TRBD2. The CDR3 covers 14 residues. V shed 5 bases, J shed 3 bases, and the junction held 5 bases outside the gene matches. Germline V gives CDR1 SGHNT, CDR2 YENEEA. Drawing the rest from reference TRBV11-3 and TRBJ2-7, the complete variable domain is EAGVVQSPRYKIIEKKQPVAFWCNPISGHNTLYWYLQNLGQGPELLIRYENEEAVDDSQLPKDRFSAERLKGVDSTLKIQPAELGDSAVYLCASSPKTSGYEQYFGPGTRLTVT.